These 20 T cell receptor beta chains came from one sample sequenced in a study of T-cell memory formation after mild COVID-19. TCRdb passed the 5' RACE reads through MiXCR, listing each CDR3 protein once. The data hold 450,000 to 650,000 distinct CDR3 sequences, with approximately 20% observed a single time. The sample was PBMCs or a T cell subset sorted from them (not recorded which). All receptors come from an adult woman who had mild COVID-19 (a few samples of this study predate the infection). Cell type and time point are not known.

This clonotype was seen a handful of times. The chain carries TRBV29-1 and TRBJ2-1; 13 positions match TRBD2. This CDR3 comprises 16 residues. CDR1 is SQVTM, CDR2 ANQGSEA, per germline. V trimming: 4 bases; J trimming: 0 bases; junction bases outside the gene matches: 3. Written as DNA, the CDR3 is TGCAGCGTTGCGGGACTAGCGGGGTTCTCCTACAATGAGCAGTTCTTC. Residues: CSVAGLAGFSYNEQFF.

The chain joins TRBV12-3 or TRBV12-4 to TRBJ2-7; TRBD1 might be the D (5 bases). This CDR3 region has 13 residues. V lost 6 bases and J 5 bases, leaving 14 bases between the germline ends. DNA of the CDR3: TGTGCCAGCAGCCTCGCCATCAGGGACGAGCAGTACTTC. Its translation: CASSLAIRDEQYF.

V gene TRBV6-5 combines with J gene TRBJ1-2; D is perhaps TRBD1 (5 bases). Trimming pared 6 bases from V and 6 bases from J, leaving 14 bases between. The CDR3 is made up of 13 amino acids. Germline CDR1 is MNHEY and CDR2 is SVGAGI. In DNA form, the CDR3 reads TGTGCCAGCAGGGAAGGGGCTAGTGATGGCTACACCTTC. This codes for CASREGASDGYTF.

The chain has TRBV7-9 and TRBJ2-5; 8 bases line up with TRBD1. The germline V gene has CDR1 SEHNR and CDR2 FQNEAQ (reference sequence). The CDR3 is made up of 12 amino acids. The CDR3 spells CSGQGLQETQYF. DNA for the CDR3: TGTTCAGGACAGGGACTCCAAGAGACCCAGTACTTC.

This chain joins TRBV15 and TRBJ2-2; perhaps TRBD2 as D (6 bases). In germline, CDR1 is LNHNV, CDR2 YYDKDF (reference sequence). CDR3 size: 15 residues. V lost 1 base to trimming and J lost 5 bases, with 11 bases between them. In nucleotides, the CDR3 is TGTGCCACCAGCAGAGCGGGAGTAAATACCGGGGAGCTGTTTTTT. Encoded protein: CATSRAGVNTGELFF.

The count of this clonotype is one. This chain connects TRBV7-6 to TRBJ2-5; the match to TRBD2 covers 8 bases. The length of the CDR3 is 16 residues. Germline trimming cut 3 bases from V and 5 bases from J; bases unmatched to any gene: 11. CDR1 and CDR2 (germline): SGHVS, FNYEAQ. In DNA, the CDR3 is TGTGCCAGCAGCTTGATGGGTAGCGGGACCCAGGAGACCCAGTACTTC. Its translation: CASSLMGSGTQETQYF.

V gene TRBV7-9 combines with J gene TRBJ2-1, with TRBD2 matching over 8 bases. V shed 4 bases and J 7 bases; nucleotides not matched to a gene: 6. The germline CDR1 and CDR2 sequences are SEHNR and FQNEAQ (reference sequence). The CDR3 length is 14 residues. The CDR3 DNA follows: TGTGCCAGCAGCTCGCCGGGACTAGTGAATGAGCAGTTCTTC. It specifies CASSSPGLVNEQFF.

This clonotype was recorded at least ten times. The CDR3 spells CATSDHFASGEPSTDTQYF. The CDR3 DNA is TGTGCCACCAGTGACCATTTCGCCTCAGGGGAACCTAGCACAGATACGCAGTATTTT. This chain connects TRBV24-1 to TRBJ2-3; tentative D call: TRBD1 (6 bases). The CDR3 sequence is 19 residues long. CDR1 is KGHDR and CDR2 is SFDVKD in the germline V gene. V lost 4 bases and J 0 bases, leaving 22 bases between the germline ends.

For the CDR3, the DNA is TGCAGTGCTCCAGACGGTCCACCCCACGGGAGGCAGTATTTT. Translating gives CSAPDGPPHGRQYF. V is TRBV20-1 and J is TRBJ2-3; TRBD2 is a possible D gene (6 bases). CDR3 size: 14 residues. Trimming pared 5 bases from V and 11 bases from J, leaving 23 bases between. Germline-derived CDR1 and CDR2 are DFQATT and SNEGSKA (reference sequence).

This clonotype has more than one count but fewer than ten. V usage is TRBV5-1 and J usage is TRBJ2-7; D might be TRBD1 (6 bases). The CDR3 extends over 14 amino acids. The germline V and J ends were trimmed by 4 bases and 2 bases, with 13 bases remaining between them. Germline CDR1 is SGHRS and CDR2 is YFSETQ. Here the CDR3 reads CASSQDSSTYEQYF. CDR3 DNA sequence: TGCGCCAGCAGCCAGGACAGTTCCACCTACGAGCAGTACTTC.

This clonotype showed up just a few times. J is TRBJ2-5 and V is TRBV6-5; perhaps TRBD2 as D (6 bases). The CDR3 length is 15 residues. Germline CDR1 is MNHEY and CDR2 is SVGAGI. The V end was cut by 6 bases, the J end by 5 bases, with 19 bases between. The DNA for the CDR3 is TGTGCCAGCAGCTCACCGGGACTCTCATTGGAGACCCAGTACTTC. Translation: CASSSPGLSLETQYF.

The chain carries TRBV2 and TRBJ2-2; D is undetermined. CDR3 length equals 12 residues. With 6 bases removed from V and 3 bases from J, the gap between germline ends came to 5 bases. Looked up from germline, CDR1 is SNHLY and CDR2 is FYNNEI. The CDR3 DNA is TGTGCCAGCAGGGGGTACACCGGGGAGCTGTTTTTT. Its protein is CASRGYTGELFF. The complete variable domain, with remaining parts taken from reference TRBV2 and TRBJ2-2, reads EPEVTQTPSHQVTQMGQEVILRCVPISNHLYFYWYRQILGQKVEFLVSFYNNEISEKSEIFDDQFSVERPDGSNFTLKIRSTKLEDSAMYFCASRGYTGELFFGEGSRLTVL.

The gene calls are TRBV12-3 or TRBV12-4 and TRBJ1-1; 7 positions match TRBD1. CDR3 length: 15 residues. Germline trimming cut 6 bases from V and 2 bases from J; bases unmatched to any gene: 9. CDR3 region: CASRYTGTENTEAFF. The CDR3 DNA is TGTGCCAGCAGATATACCGGGACAGAAAACACTGAAGCTTTCTTT.

This clonotype was observed a few times. The V gene is TRBV6-1, the J gene TRBJ2-1, with 9 bases aligning to TRBD1. The CDR3 is 15 residues long. Germline CDR1 reads MNHNS; CDR2 reads SASEGT. Trimming at V came to 7 bases and at J to 5 bases, leaving 9 bases not matched to a gene. CDR3 residues: CASKPGQGSNNEQFF. The DNA of the CDR3 is TGTGCCAGCAAACCGGGACAGGGTTCAAACAATGAGCAGTTCTTC.

This clonotype was observed a few times. The rearrangement uses TRBV3-2 and TRBJ2-7. TRBV3-2 represents a pseudogene. The CDR3 has 13 amino acids. CDR3: CASSRGDHYEQYF. DNA of the CDR3: TGTGCCAGCAGCCGCGGCGATCACTACGAGCAGTACTTC.

The rearrangement uses TRBV7-9 and TRBJ2-3; TRBD2 matches at 7 bases. Germline CDR1 and CDR2: SEHNR and FQNEAQ (reference sequence). The CDR3 has 16 residues. Trimming removed 1 base from V and 0 bases from J; junction bases left unmatched: 4. The CDR3 sequence: CASSLVGEGSTDTQYF. The CDR3 coding sequence is TGTGCCAGCAGCTTAGTCGGGGAGGGCAGCACAGATACGCAGTATTTT. Full variable domain (rest looked up from reference TRBV7-9 and TRBJ2-3): DTGVSQNPRHKITKRGQNVTFRCDPISEHNRLYWYRQTLGQGPEFLTYFQNEAQLEKSRLLSDRFSAERPKGSFSTLEIQRTEQGDSAMYLCASSLVGEGSTDTQYFGPGTRLTVL.

This clonotype occurred many times. The gene calls are TRBV29-1 and TRBJ2-6; D ambiguous. CDR3 size: 14 residues. Germline values: CDR1 SQVTM, CDR2 ANQGSEA. Deletions cut 3 bases from V and 0 bases from J, with 6 bases between. The CDR3 sequence is CSVDQASGANVLTF. DNA for the CDR3: TGCAGCGTTGATCAGGCCTCTGGGGCCAACGTCCTGACTTTC.

V and J are TRBV6-5 and TRBJ2-7; 8 positions match TRBD1. In germline, CDR1 is MNHEY, CDR2 SVGAGI. V lost 6 bases to trimming and J lost 5 bases; unmatched junction nucleotides: 3. This CDR3 has 12 residues. The CDR3 DNA follows: TGTGCCAGCAGATCCAGGGGGCACGAGCAGTACTTC. The encoded protein is CASRSRGHEQYF.

With regard to this clonotype: A read error may account for a junction end that differs from germline. The chain recombines TRBV4-1 with TRBJ2-1; D might be TRBD1 or TRBD2, each matching 5 bases. Per germline, CDR1 MGHRA and CDR2 YSYEKL. The CDR3 consists of 13 residues. The CDR3, as DNA: TGCGCCAGCAGCCAGGCTAATCGGGACCGTCTGCTCTTC. It specifies CASSQANRDRLLF.

About this clonotype itself: A read error may be the cause here, since a much bigger clone is one base away. The CDR3 region is CAWSVPGNTEAFF. The CDR3 coding sequence is TGTGCCTGGAGTGTACCGGGGAACACTGAAGCTTTCTTT. The V call is TRBV30, the J call TRBJ1-1; D not certain. Germline loops: CDR1 GTSNPN, CDR2 SVGIG (reference sequence). The CDR3 runs 13 residues. V lost 0 bases to trimming and J lost 1 base, with 6 bases between them.